This TCR beta chain was obtained from a study of control samples from healthy donors and cancer patients. The CDR3 has 17 amino acids. Germline V CDR1 and CDR2: MDHEN, SYDVKM. The ends lost 1 base at V and 1 base at J; junction bases unmatched: 7. Sequencing used immunoSEQ multiplex PCR; TCRdb keeps in-frame clones, though not all of them. The repertoire holds some 120,000 clones, with roughly 84% as singletons. Sequenced sample: blood. The rearrangement links TRBV28 to TRBJ1-2, with 9 positions matching TRBD1. The sequence was collected from a man aged 50-60 years in good health. CDR3 loop: CASSLLGQGVVNYGYTF. In DNA form, the CDR3 reads TGTGCCAGCAGTTTATTGGGACAGGGTGTTGTTAACTATGGCTACACCTTC.